The 4 T cell receptor beta chains below all came from one sample that was sequenced in a study of shared clonotypes between healthy human individuals. Assay: immunoSEQ multiplex PCR; the TCRdb copy retains only in-frame clones and omits some. The data show around 2.1 million clones, approximately 96% seen once. Sequencing was done on a sample of naive CD4+ T cells sorted from blood. Regarding subset: CD45RA+ positively selected. All receptors come from a man younger than 35 in good health.

As to this clone: Distinct nucleotide sequences in the sample also encode this CDR3. This chain uses TRBV30 with TRBJ2-7, with 8 bases matching TRBD1. The junction had 4 bases not matched to a gene; V was cut back by 4 bases and J by 2 bases. The CDR3 has 13 amino acids. CDR1 is GTSNPN, CDR2 SVGIG, per germline (reference sequence). CDR3 sequence reads: CAWKGTGPYEQYF. In DNA form, the CDR3 reads TGTGCCTGGAAAGGGACAGGCCCCTACGAGCAGTACTTC.

J is TRBJ1-6 and V is TRBV5-1; D is uncertain. Between the trimmed V and J ends, which lost 7 bases and 5 bases, there was a span of 22 bases. The CDR3 consists of 17 residues. CDR1 SGHRS and CDR2 YFSETQ come from the germline V gene. The DNA of the CDR3 is TGCGCCAGCTGTAAGGAAGCCGGCGGGCGGAATAATTCACCCCTCCACTTT. It translates to CASCKEAGGRNNSPLHF.

The chain is built from TRBV6-1 and TRBJ1-2, with a possible D match to TRBD1 (6 bases). This CDR3 comprises 14 residues. Between the trimmed V and J ends, which lost 1 base and 8 bases, there was a span of 14 bases. Germline V lookup: CDR1 MNHNS, CDR2 SASEGT. The CDR3 is CASSEDPGADGYTF. DNA of the CDR3: TGTGCCAGCAGTGAAGACCCAGGGGCGGACGGCTACACCTTC.

Concerning this clone: Other DNA sequences in the sample encode the same CDR3. The chain carries TRBV5-1 and TRBJ2-7, with TRBD1 as a possible D gene (6 bases). V lost 0 bases and J 4 bases, leaving 11 bases between the germline ends. CDR1 is SGHRS and CDR2 is YFSETQ in the germline V gene. The CDR3 length is 14 residues. CDR3 sequence (DNA): TGCGCCAGCAGCTTGGTCCAGGGGAGTTACGAGCAGTACTTC. This translates into CASSLVQGSYEQYF.